A selection of T cell receptor beta chains follows, all from one sample in a study of human T cells and chemical hapten exposure. TCRdb re-derived calls from the RACE reads in MiXCR, one entry per CDR3 protein. The sample records approximately 400,000 distinct CDR3 sequences, about 4.4% being singletons. Here the sequenced sample was whole blood, taken in connection with sensitization to the hapten diphenylcyclopropenone (DPC). These receptors were taken from a woman aged 50 to 60 with alopecia areata. Some clones in this sample may be carry-over from other donors' samples. Each CDR3 is given without its conserved first and last residue. A D gene is named only where the DNA matches it firmly.

d_call,v_call,cdr3_aa
NA,TRBV3-1,ASSQGLMGHYEQY
NA,TRBV21-1,ASSKEWRGGNEQF
NA,TRBV20-1,SARDHGAGANVLT
NA,TRBV12-5,ASGTTGFTEAF
NA,TRBV12-3/TRBV12-4,ASTSVNTGELF
NA,TRBV27,ASSLRGRGPSTDTQY
NA,TRBV10-3,AISESTTLASNEQF
NA,TRBV5-5,ASSLGRTTAYEQY
TRBD2,TRBV7-9,ASSQRGGGLQETQY
NA,TRBV28,ASSLWVGDNSYEQY
NA,TRBV28,ASSLRQGVEQY
NA,TRBV25-1,ASSESGQPQH
TRBD2,TRBV7-3,ASSSGLAGGNEQF
TRBD2,TRBV29-1,SVEASGGAVESQY
NA,TRBV20-1,SASRGSSSYNEQF
NA,TRBV7-2,ASSSRGGIRTEAF
NA,TRBV29-1,SVAKGTNYGYT
NA,TRBV11-2,ASSTTGTEAF
NA,TRBV7-2,ASSPTQNGYNEQF
NA,TRBV19,ASSLDSLPNQPQH
TRBD1,TRBV27,ASTTGGMNTEAF
NA,TRBV28,ASSFQAQETQY
TRBD1,TRBV28,ASSQPGQQGHGQF
NA,TRBV3-1,ASSQLGGLTDTQY
TRBD1,TRBV20-1,SAPPRQGTEAF
NA,TRBV28,ASSSPGSTDTQY
NA,TRBV5-1,ASSSGLDYGYT
TRBD1,TRBV14,ASSSDRGTEQF
NA,TRBV20-1,SARDRAEPEKLF
NA,TRBV27,ASSLSQHGNTEAF
TRBD2,TRBV5-1,ASSAGGLAPTDTQY
TRBD1,TRBV6-5,ASSPSNRGRETQY
TRBD2,TRBV3-1,ASRPTSGPSNNEQF
TRBD2,TRBV6-2/TRBV6-3,ASSSPIRTSSNEQF
TRBD2,TRBV7-2,ASSLASGGRGTDTQY
TRBD1,TRBV12-3/TRBV12-4,ASSFRLLQGVSNEQF
NA,TRBV29-1,SVEASRYYNEQF